This T cell receptor (beta chain) was profiled in a study of T-cell reconstitution after alpha-beta-depleted transplantation in children. Per the germline V gene, CDR1 is DFQATT and CDR2 is SNEGSKA (reference sequence). The ends were cut back, 6 bases at V and 0 bases at J, with 12 bases in the middle. The CDR3 contains 14 residues. Preparation of the TCRbeta library involved a method that used unique molecular identifiers. One entry per CDR3 protein results from TCRdb running MiXCR on the PCR reads. The table lists around 400,000 distinct CDR3 sequences, approximately 10% of them singletons, with about 5% in the top ten.

The sequenced sample was PBMCs from the stem cell graft donor, obtained from the stem cell graft. This receptor was identified in a human donor who donated a stem cell graft to a child with acute myeloid leukemia. The chain uses TRBV20-1 and TRBJ2-1, with D possibly TRBD2 on 5 matching bases. Written as DNA, the CDR3 is TGCAGTGCACCCCTAACTAGCTCCTACAATGAGCAGTTCTTC. It specifies CSAPLTSSYNEQFF.